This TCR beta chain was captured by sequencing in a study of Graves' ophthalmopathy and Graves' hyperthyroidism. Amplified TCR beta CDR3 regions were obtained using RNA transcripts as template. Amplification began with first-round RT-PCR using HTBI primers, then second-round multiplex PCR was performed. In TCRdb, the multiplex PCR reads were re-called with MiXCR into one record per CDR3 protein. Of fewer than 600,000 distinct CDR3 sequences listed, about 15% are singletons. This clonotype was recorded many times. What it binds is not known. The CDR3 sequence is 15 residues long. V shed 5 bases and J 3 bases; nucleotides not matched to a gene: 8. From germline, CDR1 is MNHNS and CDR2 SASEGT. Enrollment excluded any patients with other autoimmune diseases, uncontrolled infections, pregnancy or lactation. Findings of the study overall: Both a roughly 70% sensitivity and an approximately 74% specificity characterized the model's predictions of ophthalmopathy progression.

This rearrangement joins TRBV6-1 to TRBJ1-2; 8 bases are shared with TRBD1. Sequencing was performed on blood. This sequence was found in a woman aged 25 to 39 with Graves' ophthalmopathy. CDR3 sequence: CASSTRTGKDYGYTF. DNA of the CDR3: TGTGCCAGCAGTACCCGGACAGGGAAGGACTATGGCTACACCTTC.